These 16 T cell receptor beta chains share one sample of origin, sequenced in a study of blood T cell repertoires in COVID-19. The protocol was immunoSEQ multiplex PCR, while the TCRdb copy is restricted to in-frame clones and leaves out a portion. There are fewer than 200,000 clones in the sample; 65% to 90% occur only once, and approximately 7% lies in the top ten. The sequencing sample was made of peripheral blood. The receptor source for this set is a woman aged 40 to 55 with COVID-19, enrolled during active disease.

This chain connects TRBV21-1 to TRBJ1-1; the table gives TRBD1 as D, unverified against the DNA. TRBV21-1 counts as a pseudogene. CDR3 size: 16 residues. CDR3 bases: TGTGCCAGCAGCAAAGGCCCGGGACAGGGGGACACTGAAGCTTTCTTT. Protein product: CASSKGPGQGDTEAFF.

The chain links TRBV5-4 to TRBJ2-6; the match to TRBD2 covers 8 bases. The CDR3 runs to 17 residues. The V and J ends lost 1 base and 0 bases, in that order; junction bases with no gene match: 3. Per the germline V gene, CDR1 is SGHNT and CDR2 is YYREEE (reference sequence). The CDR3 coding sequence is TGTGCCAGCAGCTTGTCGGGGGGGAGCTCTGGGGCCAACGTCCTGACTTTC. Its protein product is CASSLSGGSSGANVLTF.

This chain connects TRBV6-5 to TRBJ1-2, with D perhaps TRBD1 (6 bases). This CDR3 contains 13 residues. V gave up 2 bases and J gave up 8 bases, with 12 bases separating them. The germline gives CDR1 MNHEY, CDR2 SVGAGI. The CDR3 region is CASSYQGSRGYTF. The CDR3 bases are TGTGCCAGCAGTTACCAGGGGTCGAGGGGCTACACCTTC.

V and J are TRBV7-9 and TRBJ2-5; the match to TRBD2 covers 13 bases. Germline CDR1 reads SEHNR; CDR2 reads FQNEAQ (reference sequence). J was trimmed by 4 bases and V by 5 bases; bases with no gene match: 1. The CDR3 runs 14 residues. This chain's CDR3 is CASSRTSGGETQYF. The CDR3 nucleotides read TGTGCCAGCAGCCGGACTAGCGGGGGAGAGACCCAGTACTTC.

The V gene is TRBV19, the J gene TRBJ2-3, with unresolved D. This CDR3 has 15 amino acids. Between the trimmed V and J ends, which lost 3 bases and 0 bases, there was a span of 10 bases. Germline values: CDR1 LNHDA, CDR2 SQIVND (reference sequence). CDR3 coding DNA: TGTGCCAGTAGTATTATTGGCAGTAGCACAGATACGCAGTATTTT. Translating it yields CASSIIGSSTDTQYF. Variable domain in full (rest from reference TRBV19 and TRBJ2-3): DGGITQSPKYLFRKEGQNVTLSCEQNLNHDAMYWYRQDPGQGLRLIYYSQIVNDFQKGDIAEGYSVSREKKESFPLTVTSAQKNPTAFYLCASSIIGSSTDTQYFGPGTRLTVL.

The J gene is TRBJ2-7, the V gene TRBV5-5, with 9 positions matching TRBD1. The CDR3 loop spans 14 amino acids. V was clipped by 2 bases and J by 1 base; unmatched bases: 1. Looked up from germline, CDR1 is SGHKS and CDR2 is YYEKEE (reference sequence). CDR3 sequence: CASSFGTGSYEQYF. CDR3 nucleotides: TGTGCCAGCAGCTTCGGGACAGGGTCCTACGAGCAGTACTTC.

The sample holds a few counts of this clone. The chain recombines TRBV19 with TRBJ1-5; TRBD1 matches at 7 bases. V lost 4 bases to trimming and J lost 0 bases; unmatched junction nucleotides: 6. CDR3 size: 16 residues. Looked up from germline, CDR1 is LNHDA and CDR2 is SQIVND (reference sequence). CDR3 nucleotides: TGTGCCAGTAGTAAACACAGGGGCCCTAGCAATCAGCCCCAGCATTTT. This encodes CASSKHRGPSNQPQHF.

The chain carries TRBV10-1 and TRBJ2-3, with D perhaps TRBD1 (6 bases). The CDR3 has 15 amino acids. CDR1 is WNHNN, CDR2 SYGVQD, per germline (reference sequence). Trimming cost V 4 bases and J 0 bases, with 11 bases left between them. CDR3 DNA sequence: TGCGCCAGCAGTGGATACACAGGGAGCACAGATACGCAGTATTTT. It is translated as CASSGYTGSTDTQYF.

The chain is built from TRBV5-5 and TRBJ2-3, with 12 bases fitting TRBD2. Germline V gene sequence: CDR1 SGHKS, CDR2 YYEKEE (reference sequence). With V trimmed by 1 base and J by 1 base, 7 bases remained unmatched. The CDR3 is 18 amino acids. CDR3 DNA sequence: TGTGCCAGCAGCTTGTCACTAGCGGGAGGTATAGGCACAGATACGCAGTATTTT. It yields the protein CASSLSLAGGIGTDTQYF.

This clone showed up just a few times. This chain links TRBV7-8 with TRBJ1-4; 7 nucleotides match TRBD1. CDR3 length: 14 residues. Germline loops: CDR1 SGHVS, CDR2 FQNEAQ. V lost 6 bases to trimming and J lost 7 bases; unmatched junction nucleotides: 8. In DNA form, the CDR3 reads TGTGCCAGCAGTCTCGACAGGGCGTCTGAAAAACTGTTTTTT. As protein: CASSLDRASEKLFF.

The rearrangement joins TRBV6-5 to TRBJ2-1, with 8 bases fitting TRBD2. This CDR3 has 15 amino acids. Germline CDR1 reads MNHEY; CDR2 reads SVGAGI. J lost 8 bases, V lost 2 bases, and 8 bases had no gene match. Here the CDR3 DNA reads TGTGCCAGCAGTTACCAGGCCCGGGAGGGCGATGAGCAGTTCTTC. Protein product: CASSYQAREGDEQFF.

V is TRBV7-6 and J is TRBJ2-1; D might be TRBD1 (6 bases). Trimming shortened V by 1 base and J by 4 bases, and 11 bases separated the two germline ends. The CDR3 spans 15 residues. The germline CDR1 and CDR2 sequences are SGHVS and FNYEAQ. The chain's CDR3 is CASSLGGQSYNEQFF. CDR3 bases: TGTGCCAGCAGCTTAGGAGGACAGAGTTACAATGAGCAGTTCTTC.

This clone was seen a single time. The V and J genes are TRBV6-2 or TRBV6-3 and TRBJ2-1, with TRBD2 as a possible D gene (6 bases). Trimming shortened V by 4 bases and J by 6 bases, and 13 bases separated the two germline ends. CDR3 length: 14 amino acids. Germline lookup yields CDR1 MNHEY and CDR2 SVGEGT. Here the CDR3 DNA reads TGTGCCAGCAGTTCGTCCGGGACTCGCAATGAGCAGTTCTTC. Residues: CASSSSGTRNEQFF.

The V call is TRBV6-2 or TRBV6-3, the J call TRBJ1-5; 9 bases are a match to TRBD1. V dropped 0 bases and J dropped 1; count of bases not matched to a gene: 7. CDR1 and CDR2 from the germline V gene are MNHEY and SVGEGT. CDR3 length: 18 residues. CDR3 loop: CASSYSLGQGLSNQPQHF. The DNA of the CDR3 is TGTGCCAGCAGTTACTCGCTTGGACAGGGGTTAAGCAATCAGCCCCAGCATTTT.

The CDR3 DNA reads as TGTGCCAGCAGTTACGTTGGGACAAGGGATTCACCCCTCCACTTT. This sequence encodes CASSYVGTRDSPLHF. The genes are TRBV6-5 and TRBJ1-6; D possibly corresponds to TRBD1 (6 bases). Trimming shortened V by 2 bases and J by 8 bases, and 13 bases separated the two germline ends. The CDR3 covers 15 residues. Germline V gene lookup returns CDR1 MNHEY and CDR2 SVGAGI.

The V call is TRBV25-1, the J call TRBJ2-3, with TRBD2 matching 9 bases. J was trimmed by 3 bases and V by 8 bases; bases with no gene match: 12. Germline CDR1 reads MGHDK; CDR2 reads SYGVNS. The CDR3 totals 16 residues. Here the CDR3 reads CASREGSGGSTDTQYF. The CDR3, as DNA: TGTGCCAGCCGAGAGGGTAGCGGGGGTAGTACAGATACGCAGTATTTT.